What follows are 3 T cell receptor beta chains derived from one specimen sequenced in a study of T cell responses to AZD1222 COVID-19 vaccine. This table comes from immunoSEQ multiplex PCR, and its TCRdb copy is limited to in-frame clones, with some not included. Among about 180,000 clones, 85% to 90% were seen once, and the ten largest hold roughly 1.7%. The sample consisted of peripheral blood, taken on day 0 of AZD1222 vaccination. Every receptor here comes from an adult in good health.

The V and J genes are TRBV7-6 and TRBJ2-2; 8 positions agree with TRBD1. CDR3 length equals 14 residues. Germline CDR1 is SGHVS and CDR2 is FNYEAQ. With 2 bases clipped from V and 6 bases from J, the junction kept 2 bases outside the gene matches. The CDR3 bases are TGTGCCAGCAGCTTACAGGGGGCTGCCGGGGAGCTGTTTTTT. Translation gives CASSLQGAAGELFF.

The gene calls are TRBV9 and TRBJ2-2, with 7 bases identical to TRBD2. The trim removed 3 bases at V and 5 bases at J, leaving 4 bases unmatched. The V gene's germline CDR1 is SGDLS and CDR2 YYNGEE. The CDR3 loop spans 14 amino acids. The CDR3 loop reads CASSAQGGTGELFF. CDR3 sequence (DNA): TGTGCCAGCAGCGCTCAGGGAGGGACCGGGGAGCTGTTTTTT.

V usage is TRBV6-1 and J usage is TRBJ1-6, with no clear D. The germline CDR1 and CDR2 sequences are MNHNS and SASEGT. The CDR3 has 14 amino acids. V shed 3 bases and J shed 6 bases, with 9 bases lying between them. The CDR3 sequence: CASSERSLNSPLHF. The CDR3 bases are TGTGCCAGCAGTGAGAGGAGCCTTAATTCACCCCTCCACTTT.